This T cell receptor (beta chain) is drawn from a study of control samples from healthy donors and cancer patients. The CDR3 runs 16 residues. V lost 0 bases to trimming and J lost 2 bases, with 13 bases between them. CDR1 is LGHDT and CDR2 is YNNKEL in the germline V gene (reference sequence). Profiled with immunoSEQ multiplex PCR; TCRdb holds only in-frame clones, not every one. The sample has 75,000 to 95,000 clones; 90% are singletons. The specimen was blood. The sequence came from a woman between 18 and 30 years old in good health. V is TRBV3-1 (or the pseudogene TRBV3-2) and J is TRBJ2-5; D might be TRBD1 or TRBD2, each matching 5 bases. The CDR3 bases are TGTGCCAGCAGCCAAGATCACCCGGGGCAGCAAGAGACCCAGTACTTC. As protein: CASSQDHPGQQETQYF.